The 24 T cell receptor beta chains reported below all come from one sample, sequenced in a study of blood T cell repertoires in COVID-19. Sequencing was performed with immunoSEQ multiplex PCR; in TCRdb, only in-frame clones are kept and a portion is missing. The repertoire consists of a few hundred thousand clones, with 88% occurring once and the leading ten covering approximately 4%. The sample taken for sequencing was peripheral blood. The receptors shown here come from a man aged 60-69 years who had recovered from COVID-19.

The J gene is TRBJ1-1, the V gene TRBV2; 9 bases map to TRBD1. With 5 bases clipped from V and 0 bases from J, the junction kept 1 base outside the gene matches. Germline values: CDR1 SNHLY, CDR2 FYNNEI. This CDR3 spans 14 amino acids. CDR3 DNA sequence: TGTGCCAGCAGTTACAGGGGGCTGAACACTGAAGCTTTCTTT. Its protein product is CASSYRGLNTEAFF.

V is TRBV20-1 and J is TRBJ2-7; D unclear. Germline CDR1 and CDR2: DFQATT and SNEGSKA (reference sequence). The CDR3 sequence is 11 residues long. Trimming removed 4 bases from V and 6 bases from J, with 10 bases in between. Here the CDR3 DNA reads TGCAGTGCTAAAAAACCGGGCGAGCAGTACTTC. Encoded protein: CSAKKPGEQYF.

The chain joins TRBV5-1 to TRBJ2-2; 9 nucleotides line up with TRBD1. Germline V lookup: CDR1 SGHRS, CDR2 YFSETQ. The CDR3 extends over 18 amino acids. V shed 0 bases, J shed 0 bases, and the junction held 6 bases outside the gene matches. The CDR3 nucleotides read TGCGCCAGCAGCTTGGTAACAGGGGGCACCTCGAACACCGGGGAGCTGTTTTTT. It specifies CASSLVTGGTSNTGELFF.

The genes are TRBV19 and TRBJ1-5; D is perhaps TRBD1 (5 bases). From germline, CDR1 is LNHDA and CDR2 SQIVND (reference sequence). V lost 6 bases, J lost 0 bases, and 12 bases lay in between. The CDR3 is 15 residues long. The CDR3 DNA reads as TGTGCCAGTAGCTACGACAGACATAGCAATCAGCCCCAGCATTTT. Residues: CASSYDRHSNQPQHF.

This clone was seen only a few times. This rearrangement joins TRBV6-4 to TRBJ1-1; 12 bases align to TRBD1. V lost 3 bases, J lost 1 base, and 9 bases stayed unmatched. The CDR3 length is 18 residues. Germline assignment: CDR1 MRHNA and CDR2 SNTAGT. Written as DNA, the CDR3 is TGTGCCAGCAGTGAGTACGGGACAGGGGGCAGGGGGAACACTGAAGCTTTCTTT. This gives the protein CASSEYGTGGRGNTEAFF.

This chain links TRBV19 with TRBJ2-3; TRBD2 matches at 12 bases. The junction had 10 bases not matched to a gene; V was cut back by 5 bases and J by 1 base. CDR1 is LNHDA, CDR2 SQIVND, per germline (reference sequence). This CDR3 region has 18 residues. The CDR3 here is CASSPARLAGARTDTQYF. The CDR3, as DNA: TGTGCCAGTAGTCCCGCTAGACTAGCGGGGGCGCGCACAGATACGCAGTATTTT.

J is TRBJ1-1 and V is TRBV12-5; D remains unclear. Germline loops: CDR1 LGHNT, CDR2 FRNRAP. The CDR3 has 12 amino acids. V lost 6 bases to trimming and J lost 6 bases, with 11 bases between them. For the CDR3, the DNA is TGTGCTAGTGGAATAGGGAGAGCTGAAGCTTTCTTT. Its translation is CASGIGRAEAFF.

V usage is TRBV11-1 and J usage is TRBJ2-4; D is perhaps TRBD2 (7 bases). The CDR3 has 15 residues. CDR1 and CDR2 from the germline V gene are SGHAT and FQDESV (reference sequence). The V end lost 3 bases, the J end lost 7 bases, and 16 bases lay between the germline ends. The CDR3 DNA reads TGTGCCAGCAGCTTTCTGGGGGGGCCTCGTAACATTCAGTACTTC. As protein: CASSFLGGPRNIQYF. Using reference TRBV11-1 and TRBJ2-4 for the parts outside the CDR3, the full variable domain is EAEVAQSPRYKITEKSQAVAFWCDPISGHATLYWYRQILGQGPELLVQFQDESVVDDSQLPKDRFSAERLKGVDSTLKIQPAELGDSAMYLCASSFLGGPRNIQYFGAGTRLSVL.

The genes are TRBV25-1 and TRBJ2-7; D is unclear. The CDR3 has 14 amino acids. V was trimmed by 3 bases and J by 0 bases, leaving 9 bases between them. CDR1 is MGHDK, CDR2 SYGVNS, per germline. The CDR3, as DNA: TGTGCCAGCAGTGAGTCCGGTACCTCCTACGAGCAGTACTTC. This gives the protein CASSESGTSYEQYF.

This rearrangement joins TRBV5-1 to TRBJ2-2; 8 bases match TRBD1. This CDR3 is 16 amino acids long. CDR1 and CDR2 from the germline V gene are SGHRS and YFSETQ. V dropped 5 bases and J dropped 5; count of bases not matched to a gene: 11. CDR3 in amino acids: CASSTPRGRGTGELFF. CDR3 coding DNA: TGCGCCAGCAGTACTCCCAGGGGGCGCGGGACCGGGGAGCTGTTTTTT. Complete variable domain (other parts from reference TRBV5-1 and TRBJ2-2): KAGVTQTPRYLIKTRGQQVTLSCSPISGHRSVSWYQQTPGQGLQFLFEYFSETQRNKGNFPGRFSGRQFSNSRSEMNVSTLELGDSALYLCASSTPRGRGTGELFFGEGSRLTVL.

The V and J genes are TRBV5-8 and TRBJ1-1; D call uncertain. The CDR3 length is 15 residues. CDR1 is SGHTS and CDR2 is YDEGEE in the germline V gene. Trimming removed 0 bases from V and 0 bases from J, with 9 bases in between. The CDR3 sequence: CASSLGAVLNTEAFF. CDR3 in DNA: TGTGCCAGCAGCTTGGGGGCTGTTTTGAACACTGAAGCTTTCTTT.

The V and J genes are TRBV7-6 and TRBJ2-7, with 7 bases fitting TRBD2. The CDR3 is 16 amino acids. From germline, CDR1 is SGHVS and CDR2 FNYEAQ. The V segment lost 0 bases and the J segment 0 bases; nucleotides outside the gene matches: 5. The CDR3 region is CASSLAWGGSSYEQYF. CDR3 nucleotide sequence: TGTGCCAGCAGCTTAGCGTGGGGGGGAAGCTCCTACGAGCAGTACTTC.

J is TRBJ1-2 and V is TRBV5-1; D is perhaps TRBD1 (6 bases). CDR3 size: 14 residues. V lost 4 bases, J lost 0 bases, and 10 bases lay in between. Per germline, CDR1 SGHRS and CDR2 YFSETQ. CDR3 DNA: TGCGCCAGCAGCAAACAGGGAACTAACTATGGCTACACCTTC. This codes for CASSKQGTNYGYTF.

The gene calls are TRBV7-9 and TRBJ2-7; TRBD1 aligns across 7 bases. This CDR3 is built from 15 residues. V was clipped by 5 bases and J by 0 bases; unmatched bases: 7. CDR1 SEHNR and CDR2 FQNEAQ come from the germline V gene (reference sequence). CDR3 DNA: TGTGCCAGCAGCATACAGACAGGGCTCTCCTACGAGCAGTACTTC. Amino acid sequence: CASSIQTGLSYEQYF.

This clone was seen a single time. This chain's CDR3 is CASSQERVTGETQYF. CDR3 nucleotides: TGTGCCAGCAGCCAAGAGCGAGTGACGGGAGAGACCCAGTACTTC. The chain has TRBV4-2 and TRBJ2-5; D unclear. Germline V lookup: CDR1 LGHNA, CDR2 YNFKEQ. The CDR3 is made up of 15 amino acids. Trimming took off 0 bases at V and 4 bases at J, with 12 bases between the two ends.

The chain carries TRBV9 and TRBJ1-2, with TRBD1 as a possible D gene (5 bases). V lost 2 bases, J lost 5 bases, and 13 bases lay in between. CDR3 length equals 14 residues. The germline V gene has CDR1 SGDLS and CDR2 YYNGEE. CDR3 loop: CASSVDFGGYGYTF. Here the CDR3 DNA reads TGTGCCAGCAGCGTTGATTTCGGGGGATATGGCTACACCTTC. Complete variable domain (other parts from reference TRBV9 and TRBJ1-2): DSGVTQTPKHLITATGQRVTLRCSPRSGDLSVYWYQQSLDQGLQFLIQYYNGEERAKGNILERFSAQQFPDLHSELNLSSLELGDSALYFCASSVDFGGYGYTFGSGTRLTVV.

This chain joins TRBV5-6 and TRBJ2-2, with 9 bases lining up with TRBD1. With 0 bases clipped from V and 3 bases from J, the junction kept 9 bases outside the gene matches. There are 18 residues in the CDR3. Germline CDR1 is SGHDT and CDR2 is YYEEEE. Written as DNA, the CDR3 is TGTGCCAGCAGCTTGGGAGGCGGCGGGACAGGGTACACCGGGGAGCTGTTTTTT. It yields the protein CASSLGGGGTGYTGELFF.

CDR3 nucleotide sequence: TGTGCCAGCAGTGCGGGGGCAACTAATGAAAAACTGTTTTTT. Its translation: CASSAGATNEKLFF. The J gene is TRBJ1-4, the V gene TRBV6-6; TRBD1 is a possible D gene (5 bases). V gave up 5 bases and J gave up 0 bases, with 7 bases separating them. Germline loops: CDR1 MNHNY, CDR2 SVGAGI (reference sequence). The CDR3 runs 14 residues.

The V gene is TRBV2, the J gene TRBJ2-1, with TRBD1 as a possible D gene (6 bases). Germline CDR1 is SNHLY and CDR2 is FYNNEI. V gave up 7 bases and J gave up 0 bases, with 13 bases separating them. CDR3 size: 15 residues. CDR3 protein: CASKRQGTSYNEQFF. The CDR3 region has the DNA TGTGCCAGCAAAAGGCAGGGGACCTCCTACAATGAGCAGTTCTTC.

This chain joins TRBV6-5 and TRBJ2-7, with 7 bases fitting TRBD1. The CDR3 length is 14 residues. Per the germline V gene, CDR1 is MNHEY and CDR2 is SVGAGI. The trim removed 6 bases at V and 3 bases at J, leaving 8 bases unmatched. Here the CDR3 DNA reads TGTGCCAGCAGCCCATACAACAGGGGCTACGAGCAGTACTTC. Its protein product is CASSPYNRGYEQYF.

This chain joins TRBV7-6 and TRBJ1-3, with D perhaps TRBD1 (5 bases). The V gene's germline CDR1 is SGHVS and CDR2 FNYEAQ. V was pared by 4 bases and J by 0 bases, with 13 bases between. The CDR3 extends over 16 amino acids. The CDR3 nucleotides read TGTGCCAGCAGCTCCCAGACAGCTTTCTCTGGAAACACCATATATTTT. Its protein product is CASSSQTAFSGNTIYF. Full variable domain (outside the CDR3, taken from reference TRBV7-6 and TRBJ1-3): GAGVSQSPRYKVTKRGQDVALRCDPISGHVSLYWYRQALGQGPEFLTYFNYEAQQDKSGLPNDRFSAERPEGSISTLTIQRTEQRDSAMYRCASSSQTAFSGNTIYFGEGSWLTVV.

The chain combines TRBV7-2 with TRBJ2-5; TRBD2 matches 12 bases. The CDR3 spans 18 residues. In germline, CDR1 is SGHTA, CDR2 FQGNSA. V shed 0 bases and J 5 bases; nucleotides not matched to a gene: 10. The CDR3 loop reads CASSLAASGGAVFETQYF. The CDR3 region has the DNA TGTGCCAGCAGCTTAGCGGCTAGCGGGGGGGCCGTCTTTGAGACCCAGTACTTC.

This clone was detected once. The chain carries TRBV19 and TRBJ1-5, with unresolved D. The V gene lost 5 bases and the J gene lost 0 bases, with 8 bases spanning the gap. Germline CDR1 and CDR2: LNHDA and SQIVND (reference sequence). The CDR3 extends over 14 amino acids. This CDR3 is CASSPQISNQPQHF. The DNA for the CDR3 is TGTGCCAGTAGTCCCCAGATTAGCAATCAGCCCCAGCATTTT.

The J gene is TRBJ1-3, the V gene TRBV5-1; the match to TRBD1 covers 8 bases. V lost 5 bases to trimming and J lost 11 bases; unmatched junction nucleotides: 12. The germline V gene has CDR1 SGHRS and CDR2 YFSETQ. This CDR3 is built from 14 residues. CDR3 in DNA: TGCGCCAGCAGGGAAACAGGGGGTTATGGCGCCATATATTTT. Translating it yields CASRETGGYGAIYF.